A selection of T cell receptor beta chains follows, all from one sample in a study of T-cell reconstitution after alpha-beta-depleted transplantation in children. TCRdb re-analysed the PCR reads in MiXCR, keeping a single row per CDR3 protein. The sample carries some 8,200 distinct CDR3 sequences, approximately 12% recorded once. Sequencing was performed on PBMCs, mostly from graft donor cells, taken 60 days after TCRalphabeta/CD19-depleted stem cell transplant. Receptors originate from a patient aged 2 to 10 who had a stem cell transplant for inherited bone marrow failure, so the T cells may come from the graft donor. Each CDR3 is given with its conserved first and last residue.

CASSEGGRGLSYEQYF | TRBV25-1
CASNSRDRGYEQYF | TRBV6-5
CSARVTGAPQYF | TRBV20-1
CASSQDWGWGRTEAFF | TRBV4-3
CAISQFPLAEDHNEQFF | TRBV10-3
CASSRPPTETQYF | TRBV7-9
CASIPRQARSYEQYF | TRBV2
CASSFRLAGGIYEQYF | TRBV7-2
CSAHPLLRERREQYF | TRBV20-1
CSVDTRGETQYF | TRBV29-1
CASSLGVPTYEQYF | TRBV7-2
CAISEMLDSYEQYF | TRBV10-3
CATSETIYEQFF | TRBV19
CASSTGGYNSPLHF | TRBV12-3/TRBV12-4
CASSKASRTLPSYEQYF | TRBV21-1
CASSWKGGDTQYF | TRBV6-2/TRBV6-3
CASSLAPGTGFGNTEAFF | TRBV11-1
CASSFRTGTSGTDTQYF | TRBV12-3/TRBV12-4
CASSSSGPEYNEQFF | TRBV12-3/TRBV12-4
CASRRLAGVSVNEQFF | TRBV5-1
CATMYTGGKSYNEQFF | TRBV10-3
CASSMTGLETQYF | TRBV7-9
CSAISGGIRETQYF | TRBV20-1
CASKKDSLLDGYTF | TRBV5-1
CASSYLAHSTDTQYF | TRBV6-2/TRBV6-3
CASSLPGGLLEAFF | TRBV28
CASSYSPGGTEAFF | TRBV6-5
CSVETDLYEQYF | TRBV29-1
CASSQVAGEDTQYF | TRBV4-3
CASSVASTDTQYF | TRBV9
CSARVSQGWQGYTF | TRBV20-1
CASSQVGGQTYQPQHF | TRBV4-1
CASSPLKTPYNEQFF | TRBV18
CASSLGPHGEAFF | TRBV7-6
CASSLVLLAGTDTQYF | TRBV5-6
CAISEYRQGAYEQYF | TRBV10-3
CAIRGGGLNSPLHF | TRBV10-3
CASSPSLGGVNTEAFF | TRBV7-9
CASSLDRLNTGELFF | TRBV11-2
CASSLGLSYEQYF | TRBV19
CASSLVAAVNTGELFF | TRBV11-2
CASNRQGAMRAFF | TRBV6-2/TRBV6-3
CASSPLGQGTYNEQFF | TRBV7-9
CASSLAGQGREQYF | TRBV5-1
CASSNRDGDTQYF | TRBV7-9
CASSLGTSYNEQFF | TRBV7-2
CASSQGGLTYEQYF | TRBV3-1
CASSLVGQGFLYEQYF | TRBV7-6
CASSSSGIPFF | TRBV2
CASRFSGGLETQYF | TRBV25-1
CATLGSAGGYTF | TRBV24-1
CASKTSGGRELFF | TRBV6-2/TRBV6-3
CASSLVLRGTQYF | TRBV7-9
CASSPGGGHQPQHF | TRBV28
CASSLAGLAGYEQYF | TRBV7-2
CASSQDLAGATYEQYF | TRBV4-3
CAIRPGGGEQFF | TRBV10-3